This T cell receptor (beta chain) was recovered during a study of T cells in Graves' hyperthyroidism and ophthalmopathy. Study information: Peripheral blood was drawn at first diagnosis, prior to all treatment. Study findings and constraints: Blood samples included most of the expanded thyroid clonotypes exceeding 0.001.

Any patient presenting with uncontrolled infection, other autoimmune disease, pregnancy or lactation was left out. Authors of the study amplified TCR beta CDR3 regions from RNA transcripts. Using the HTBI primer set, a first-round RT-PCR was run on the TCR CDR3. MiXCR, applied by TCRdb to the multiplex PCR reads, yields one record per CDR3 protein. The sample carries roughly 500,000 distinct CDR3 sequences, around 14% recorded once. CDR3 length: 13 residues. CDR1 and CDR2 from the germline V gene are MNHNS and SASEGT. V was pared by 8 bases and J by 5 bases, with 13 bases between. A note on this clonotype: The target antigen is unknown.

The clonotype comes from a woman in her 30s with Graves' hyperthyroidism that later progressed to Graves' ophthalmopathy. The source material was blood. V is TRBV6-1 and J is TRBJ2-1; tentatively, D is TRBD2 (6 bases). CDR3 coding DNA: TGTGCCAGCGCGGGACTTGAAGACAATGAGCAGTTCTTC. It codes for CASAGLEDNEQFF.